These 9 T cell receptor beta chains were all obtained from the same sample, sequenced in a study of a mutant IDH1 vaccine in newly diagnosed glioma. Antigen specificity for these receptors is unknown. Libraries were prepared by immunoSEQ multiplex PCR; TCRdb keeps only in-frame clonotypes and omits some of them. There are fewer than 70,000 clones in the sample; roughly four fifths occur only once, and 3% to 4.5% lies in the top ten. Time point noted: week 11, during vaccination. A 20-mer mutant IDH1 peptide at 300 ug was injected subcutaneously with topical imiquimod. The sample consisted of PBMCs, taken from a glioma patient whose treatment included an IDH1 peptide vaccine. The receptors derive from a man aged 25 to 40 with glioma.

The chain combines TRBV27 with TRBJ1-5; 9 nucleotides align to TRBD1. CDR1 MNHEY and CDR2 SMNVEV come from the germline V gene (reference sequence). The CDR3 consists of 16 residues. With V trimmed by 6 bases and J by 0 bases, 6 bases remained unmatched. As DNA, the CDR3 is TGTGCCAGCAGGGGACAGGGCCCTTATAGCAATCAGCCCCAGCATTTT. This codes for CASRGQGPYSNQPQHF.

This chain's CDR3 is CASRTRDYGTDTQYF. CDR3 DNA sequence: TGTGCCAGCCGAACAAGGGATTATGGCACAGATACGCAGTATTTT. The genes are TRBV19 and TRBJ2-3; D remains ambiguous. The ends were cut back, 9 bases at V and 1 base at J, with 17 bases in the middle. This CDR3 region has 15 residues. Germline CDR1 reads LNHDA; CDR2 reads SQIVND (reference sequence). Based on the CDR3 plus reference TRBV19 and TRBJ2-3, the full variable domain is DGGITQSPKYLFRKEGQNVTLSCEQNLNHDAMYWYRQDPGQGLRLIYYSQIVNDFQKGDIAEGYSVSREKKESFPLTVTSAQKNPTAFYLCASRTRDYGTDTQYFGPGTRLTVL.

The chain couples TRBV10-1 to TRBJ2-5; D unclear. The CDR3 covers 13 residues. Trimming removed 2 bases from V and 1 base from J, with 5 bases in between. Germline CDR1 WNHNN, CDR2 SYGVQD (reference sequence). The CDR3 region is CASSENSQETQYF. CDR3 nucleotides: TGCGCCAGCAGTGAGAATAGCCAAGAGACCCAGTACTTC.

This CDR3 reads CASSLLFGEQYF. Here the CDR3 DNA reads TGTGCCAGCAGTTTATTATTCGGCGAGCAGTACTTC. The V call is TRBV27, the J call TRBJ2-7, with unresolved D. The V and J ends lost 1 base and 6 bases respectively, with 7 bases between them. The CDR3 has 12 amino acids. Germline lookup yields CDR1 MNHEY and CDR2 SMNVEV (reference sequence).

DNA for the CDR3: TGTGCCAGCAGCTTACCGACTAGCGGGAGGTTAAGCACAGATACGCAGTATTTT. Amino acid sequence: CASSLPTSGRLSTDTQYF. The genes are TRBV7-9 and TRBJ2-3; 13 bases map to TRBD2. This CDR3 has 18 residues. CDR1 and CDR2 (germline): SEHNR, FQNEAQ (reference sequence). J was trimmed by 0 bases and V by 2 bases; bases with no gene match: 5.

This clone has a single count. The V call is TRBV5-8, the J call TRBJ1-1; tentative D call: TRBD1 (5 bases). Germline V gene lookup returns CDR1 SGHTS and CDR2 YDEGEE. V was pared by 4 bases and J by 0 bases, with 13 bases between. This CDR3 is 15 amino acids long. The CDR3 DNA reads TGTGCCAGCAGCCGCCAAGAGGGACTGAACACTGAAGCTTTCTTT. Protein sequence: CASSRQEGLNTEAFF.

For the CDR3, the DNA is TGTGCCAGCAGTGAAGGTAGGGGATCTGGTACGCAGTATTTT. Protein: CASSEGRGSGTQYF. The gene calls are TRBV6-1 and TRBJ2-3; D perhaps matches TRBD1 (5 bases). The CDR3 covers 14 residues. V shed 1 base and J shed 8 bases, with 13 bases lying between them. Germline V gene data show CDR1 as MNHNS and CDR2 as SASEGT.

There are a few counts of this clone. The rearrangement uses TRBV6-1 and TRBJ2-7; D unclear. The CDR3 consists of 13 residues. Looked up from germline, CDR1 is MNHNS and CDR2 is SASEGT. Trimming shortened V by 3 bases and J by 0 bases, and 6 bases separated the two germline ends. The CDR3 DNA reads as TGTGCCAGCAGTGATAGCACCTCCTACGAGCAGTACTTC. Translation: CASSDSTSYEQYF.

The rearrangement joins TRBV28 to TRBJ2-3, with 8 bases identical to TRBD2. The germline CDR1 and CDR2 sequences are MDHEN and SYDVKM. The CDR3 is 14 amino acids. V trimming: 2 bases; J trimming: 6 bases; junction bases outside the gene matches: 4. This CDR3 is CASSLSGRGDTQYF. The DNA of the CDR3 is TGTGCCAGCAGTTTAAGCGGGAGAGGGGATACGCAGTATTTT.